This TCR beta chain emerged from a study of OX40 agonist ivuxolimab in advanced cancers. Sequenced by immunoSEQ multiplex PCR; TCRdb stores in-frame clones only, minus some. The sample has some 20,000 clones; roughly 84% are singletons. V lost 0 bases, J lost 7 bases, and 21 bases lay in between. The CDR3 contains 17 residues. CDR1 is MNHNS, CDR2 SASEGT, per germline. The receptor was isolated from an adult with an advanced solid tumor such as melanoma, head and neck, liver or kidney cancer. Specimen: CD4+ or CD8+ T cells sorted from blood, collected in a trial of the OX40 agonist ivuxolimab. The chain carries TRBV6-1 and TRBJ1-1, with D perhaps TRBD1 (6 bases). In nucleotides, the CDR3 is TGTGCCAGCAGTGAAGCAGGACAGATCCCCTATAAGAGTGAAGCTTTCTTT. Its translation: CASSEAGQIPYKSEAFF.